The entry below describes one TCR beta chain. What it binds is not known. Random hexamers were used to reverse transcribe the RNA input (roughly 0.5 to 1 ug). TCR beta CDR3 was amplified by immunoSEQ multiplex PCR. This amplification extended across 54 Vbeta and 13 Jbeta segments. MiXCR was run by TCRdb on the immunoSEQ multiplex PCR reads, yielding one entry per CDR3 protein. The sample has 110,000 or so distinct CDR3 sequences, 94% seen once. V lost 3 bases to trimming and J lost 6 bases, with 6 bases between them. The CDR3 extends over 11 amino acids. The germline V gene encodes CDR1 SNHLY and CDR2 FYNNEI. Healthy donors served as age- and sex-matched controls. This record belongs to a study of CD8 T cells in Susac syndrome. Broader study findings: The study acknowledged a relatively small number of individuals in its TCR sequencing and HLA analysis.

The sample was CD4+ T cells from PBMCs. This chain uses TRBV2 with TRBJ2-7; D not certain. This TCR was recovered from a human donor in good health. The CDR3 reads CASSEAIEQYF. CDR3 nucleotides: TGTGCCAGCAGTGAGGCGATCGAGCAGTACTTC.